This passage covers 24 T cell receptor beta chains from one sample sequenced in a study of naive and memory T cell subsets. TCR cDNA received a 3' ligated oligonucleotide that carried a UMI. Four PCR rounds used nested alpha and beta constant region primers plus the SP2 primer. TCRdb re-called the 5' RACE reads through MiXCR, storing one row per CDR3 protein. The sample carries 55,000 to 70,000 distinct CDR3 sequences, 7.6% recorded once. These receptors all stem from a female donor in good health.

This clonotype was counted ten times or more. This chain joins TRBV12-3 or TRBV12-4 and TRBJ1-1; D possibly corresponds to TRBD1 (5 bases). This CDR3 is 10 amino acids long. V was trimmed by 2 bases and J by 14 bases, leaving 9 bases between them. This chain's CDR3 is CASSLMGVFF. Written as DNA, the CDR3 is TGTGCCAGCAGTTTAATGGGGGTATTCTTT.

This clonotype has only a few counts. This chain connects TRBV12-3 or TRBV12-4 to TRBJ1-6; D is unresolved. V shed 7 bases and J shed 6 bases, with 7 bases lying between them. CDR3 size: 12 residues. The CDR3 coding sequence is TGTGCCAGCAAGGAAACTAATTCACCCCTCCACTTT. Translation: CASKETNSPLHF.

This clonotype was observed at least ten times. The rearrangement joins TRBV7-2 to TRBJ1-1; unclear D gene. This CDR3 has 13 amino acids. V lost 5 bases to trimming and J lost 8 bases, with 15 bases between them. Germline V gene lookup returns CDR1 SGHTA and CDR2 FQGNSA. The CDR3 DNA sequence: TGTGCCAGCAGCCGCTCATCCCGTCGAGAAGCTTTCTTT. This sequence encodes CASSRSSRREAFF.

This clonotype has a handful of counts. The chain links TRBV6-5 to TRBJ1-5; D not certain. CDR3 length: 15 amino acids. Germline V gene sequence: CDR1 MNHEY, CDR2 SVGAGI. Trimming stripped 3 bases from V and 6 bases from J, with 15 bases between. The CDR3 bases are TGTGCCAGCAGTTATGACGGAGGCGGGAGTCAGCCCCAGCATTTT. Translated: CASSYDGGGSQPQHF.

This clonotype was seen a few times. CDR3: CASSSHRDLPSPGNTIYF. CDR3 in DNA: TGTGCCAGCAGTTCTCATCGCGACTTACCTTCCCCGGGAAACACCATATATTTT. The rearrangement joins TRBV12-3 or TRBV12-4 to TRBJ1-3; D unclear. Trimming took 4 bases from V and 4 from J, leaving 23 bases between them. The CDR3 is 18 residues long.

This clonotype was observed a few times. The rearrangement uses TRBV4-2 and TRBJ1-1, with 8 bases identical to TRBD1. The CDR3 loop spans 15 amino acids. V lost 0 bases and J lost 4; bases outside the gene matches: 4. Germline CDR1 is LGHNA and CDR2 is YNFKEQ. The CDR3 nucleotides are TGTGCCAGCAGCCAAGATGACAGGGGAGGCACTGAAGCTTTCTTT. It yields the protein CASSQDDRGGTEAFF.

This clonotype has at least ten counts. CDR3 loop: CASSVGTEAFF. The CDR3 coding sequence is TGTGCCAGCAGCGTGGGCACTGAAGCTTTCTTT. The chain links TRBV28 to TRBJ1-1, with D hard to call. Per the germline V gene, CDR1 is MDHEN and CDR2 is SYDVKM. Trimming removed 6 bases from V and 4 bases from J, with 6 bases in between. The CDR3 is 11 amino acids. The full variable domain, with the rest looked up from reference TRBV28 and TRBJ1-1, is DVKVTQSSRYLVKRTGEKVFLECVQDMDHENMFWYRQDPGLGLRLIYFSYDVKMKEKGDIPEGYSVSREKKERFSLILESASTNQTSMYLCASSVGTEAFFGQGTRLTVV.

The chain has TRBV6-6 and TRBJ1-1; D unclear. V gave up 6 bases and J gave up 1 base, with 12 bases separating them. The CDR3 is 14 amino acids. In germline, CDR1 is MNHNY, CDR2 SVGAGI (reference sequence). The CDR3 spells CASRRDGGNTEAFF. The CDR3 DNA sequence: TGTGCCAGCAGGAGAGACGGCGGGAACACTGAAGCTTTCTTT.

This clonotype was found many times. This chain joins TRBV12-3 or TRBV12-4 and TRBJ2-7, with 7 positions matching TRBD2. There are 15 residues in the CDR3. V shed 4 bases and J 1 base; nucleotides not matched to a gene: 7. CDR3 amino acids: CASSWEGTGSYEQYF. The CDR3 region has the DNA TGTGCCAGCAGTTGGGAGGGTACTGGTTCCTACGAGCAGTACTTC.

The V and J genes are TRBV5-1 and TRBJ1-5; the D is unclear. V was clipped by 0 bases and J by 5 bases, with 12 bases between them. The CDR3 contains 15 residues. Germline CDR1 SGHRS, CDR2 YFSETQ. In DNA form, the CDR3 reads TGCGCCAGCAGCTTGGCCGGAGGGTGGTATCAGCCCCAGCATTTT. This sequence encodes CASSLAGGWYQPQHF.

The CDR3: CSVSGELFTEAFF. DNA for the CDR3: TGCAGCGTTTCCGGAGAGTTGTTCACTGAAGCTTTCTTT. The chain carries TRBV29-1 and TRBJ1-1; no firm D call. Per the germline V gene, CDR1 is SQVTM and CDR2 is ANQGSEA. CDR3 size: 13 residues. The V end was cut by 5 bases, the J end by 4 bases, with 14 bases between.

This clonotype was picked up a small number of times. The V and J genes are TRBV7-2 and TRBJ2-7, with D perhaps given as TRBD1 or TRBD2 (6 bases each). The germline CDR1 and CDR2 sequences are SGHTA and FQGNSA. This CDR3 comprises 16 residues. Trimming pared 5 bases from V and 7 bases from J, leaving 24 bases between. For the CDR3, the DNA is TGTGCCAGCAGCCCAACTAGGGGGGAGCCCCCAATTGAGCAGTACTTC. Translating gives CASSPTRGEPPIEQYF.

This clonotype occurred a few times. CDR3 in DNA: TGTGCCAGCAGCACTGGACAAAGTACAGATACGCAGTATTTT. Its translation: CASSTGQSTDTQYF. V is TRBV5-6 and J is TRBJ2-3, with D tentatively TRBD1 (5 bases). The CDR3 length is 14 residues. V lost 4 bases, J lost 3 bases, and 12 bases lay in between. The germline CDR1 and CDR2 sequences are SGHDT and YYEEEE.

This clonotype showed up many times. V and J are TRBV18 and TRBJ1-2, with TRBD1 as a possible D gene (6 bases). Germline V gene sequence: CDR1 KGHSH, CDR2 LQKENI. Trimming pared 4 bases from V and 9 bases from J, leaving 15 bases between. This CDR3 contains 13 residues. The CDR3 region has the DNA TGTGCCAGCTCACAAGGACAGCTCCTGAGCTACACCTTC. It specifies CASSQGQLLSYTF.

In its sample, this clonotype was seen many times. V gene TRBV7-2 combines with J gene TRBJ1-1, with D unresolved. The CDR3 spans 11 residues. The germline V and J ends were trimmed by 6 bases and 5 bases, with 7 bases remaining between them. Germline CDR1 is SGHTA and CDR2 is FQGNSA. The CDR3: CASRDYTEAFF. CDR3 bases: TGTGCCAGCAGGGATTATACTGAAGCTTTCTTT.

This clonotype was detected many times. V usage is TRBV6-5 and J usage is TRBJ2-7, with 11 nucleotides matching TRBD2. The CDR3 length is 16 residues. CDR1 is MNHEY and CDR2 is SVGAGI in the germline V gene. The trim removed 5 bases at V and 6 bases at J, leaving 12 bases unmatched. CDR3 sequence reads: CASSAYLAGGPGEQYF. The CDR3, as DNA: TGTGCCAGCAGTGCTTACCTAGCGGGGGGCCCCGGCGAGCAGTACTTC.

As DNA, the CDR3 is TGTGCCATCAGTGGATCCGGGACAGGGTCCTACAATGAGCAGTTCTTC. Translating gives CAISGSGTGSYNEQFF. The chain employs TRBV10-3 and TRBJ2-1; 9 bases fit TRBD1. The CDR3 has 16 amino acids. Germline V gene lookup returns CDR1 ENHRY and CDR2 SYGVKD. With V trimmed by 4 bases and J by 1 base, 5 bases remained unmatched.

This clonotype was detected a few times. The chain links TRBV12-5 to TRBJ2-1; 16 bases match TRBD2. J was trimmed by 10 bases and V by 5 bases; bases with no gene match: 8. The CDR3 is 16 amino acids. The germline V gene encodes CDR1 LGHNT and CDR2 FRNRAP. In DNA, the CDR3 is TGTGCTAGTGGTCCGGGGACTAGCGGGGGGGCGTGGGAGCAGTTCTTC. It codes for CASGPGTSGGAWEQFF.

This clonotype was seen only a few times. The rearrangement joins TRBV20-1 to TRBJ2-1; D is possibly TRBD1 or TRBD2 (5 bases each). The ends were cut back, 2 bases at V and 7 bases at J, with 18 bases in the middle. Germline-derived CDR1 and CDR2 are DFQATT and SNEGSKA (reference sequence). The CDR3 contains 15 residues. DNA of the CDR3: TGCAGTGCTAGACCCCTCGGGGCCTTTAGGAATGAGCAGTTCTTC. It encodes CSARPLGAFRNEQFF.

This clonotype was detected a few times. This rearrangement joins TRBV12-5 to TRBJ2-1; 7 nucleotides match TRBD1. CDR1 and CDR2 (germline): LGHNT, FRNRAP. This CDR3 is 12 amino acids long. V was pared by 6 bases and J by 12 bases, with 8 bases of the junction left unmatched. The CDR3 DNA reads TGTGCTAGTGGACAGGGGTGGTCCAGGCAGTTCTTC. Translation: CASGQGWSRQFF.

The chain joins TRBV3-1 to TRBJ2-5; the D call may be TRBD1 or TRBD2 (5 bases each). V dropped 4 bases and J dropped 2 bases, with 11 bases sitting between them. The germline gives CDR1 LGHDT, CDR2 YNNKEL (reference sequence). This CDR3 spans 14 amino acids. This CDR3 is CASSPSWGQETQYF. CDR3 DNA sequence: TGTGCCAGCAGCCCTTCATGGGGGCAAGAGACCCAGTACTTC.

In its sample, this clonotype was seen many times. This chain links TRBV6-6 with TRBJ1-2; 7 nucleotides agree with TRBD1. The CDR3 spans 14 residues. J lost 8 bases, V lost 5 bases, and 11 bases had no gene match. Germline CDR1 and CDR2: MNHNY and SVGAGI (reference sequence). The CDR3 protein is CASSPGTDSRGYTF. CDR3 DNA sequence: TGTGCCAGCAGTCCCGGGACAGATTCTCGAGGCTACACCTTC.

This clonotype came up a few times. The chain employs TRBV7-9 and TRBJ1-5; D perhaps matches TRBD1 (5 bases). Germline CDR1 reads SEHNR; CDR2 reads FQNEAQ (reference sequence). Trimming left V 1 base short and J 0 bases short, with 10 bases between. This CDR3 is built from 16 residues. The CDR3 spells CASSLGRGNSNQPQHF. CDR3 nucleotides: TGTGCCAGCAGCTTAGGGAGGGGAAATAGCAATCAGCCCCAGCATTTT. Looking up the rest from reference TRBV7-9 and TRBJ1-5 gives the full variable domain: DTGVSQNPRHKITKRGQNVTFRCDPISEHNRLYWYRQTLGQGPEFLTYFQNEAQLEKSRLLSDRFSAERPKGSFSTLEIQRTEQGDSAMYLCASSLGRGNSNQPQHFGDGTRLSIL.

This clonotype was counted many times. The chain joins TRBV7-2 to TRBJ1-1, with 7 nucleotides matching TRBD1. Germline trimming cut 5 bases from V and 4 bases from J; bases unmatched to any gene: 10. The germline gives CDR1 SGHTA, CDR2 FQGNSA. This CDR3 has 15 residues. The CDR3 loop reads CASSAGRHRGTEAFF. CDR3 DNA sequence: TGTGCCAGCAGCGCAGGCCGGCACAGGGGCACTGAAGCTTTCTTT.